One sample yielded the 10 T cell receptor beta chains listed below, sequenced in a study of blood T cell repertoires in COVID-19. Method: immunoSEQ multiplex PCR; TCRdb's copy keeps in-frame clones and lacks some. The table records 100,000 to 110,000 clones, less than 90% of them present only once. The sample taken for sequencing was peripheral blood. The receptors originated from a man under 40 in a cohort sampled during active COVID-19.

The CDR3 loop is CSATVYNEQFF. As DNA, the CDR3 is TGCAGTGCTACTGTTTACAATGAGCAGTTCTTC. The chain joins TRBV20-1 to TRBJ2-1; D unclear. The germline CDR1 and CDR2 sequences are DFQATT and SNEGSKA (reference sequence). The V end was cut by 4 bases, the J end by 4 bases, with 5 bases between. The CDR3 length is 11 residues.

The rearrangement joins TRBV5-1 to TRBJ2-3; TRBD2 agrees at 13 bases. Germline V lookup: CDR1 SGHRS, CDR2 YFSETQ. CDR3 length: 17 amino acids. V dropped 3 bases and J dropped 2; count of bases not matched to a gene: 6. CDR3: CASSSATSGGPTDTQYF. In DNA form, the CDR3 reads TGCGCCAGCAGCTCAGCGACTAGCGGGGGGCCCACAGATACGCAGTATTTT.

The rearrangement uses TRBV2 and TRBJ1-6; a weak D match, TRBD1 (6 bases). V gave up 4 bases and J gave up 4 bases, with 11 bases separating them. CDR3 length equals 15 residues. The V gene's germline CDR1 is SNHLY and CDR2 FYNNEI. Here the CDR3 DNA reads TGTGCCAGCAGTGCTGGGACAAATTATAATTCACCCCTCCACTTT. Protein product: CASSAGTNYNSPLHF.

The chain uses TRBV7-8 and TRBJ2-7, with D possibly matching TRBD1 (5 bases). Per the germline V gene, CDR1 is SGHVS and CDR2 is FQNEAQ. The CDR3 is 12 residues long. Between the trimmed V and J ends, which lost 5 bases and 2 bases, there was a span of 7 bases. The CDR3, as DNA: TGTGCCAGCAGCCAACAGGCCTACGAGCAGTACTTC. As protein: CASSQQAYEQYF.

This chain joins TRBV2 and TRBJ2-1; 10 bases match TRBD2. The junction had 9 bases not matched to a gene; V was cut back by 5 bases and J by 5 bases. Germline assignment: CDR1 SNHLY and CDR2 FYNNEI. This CDR3 is 16 amino acids long. The CDR3 sequence is CASSSRSGGAHNEQFF. The CDR3 nucleotides are TGTGCCAGCAGTTCCCGAAGCGGGGGGGCACACAATGAGCAGTTCTTC.

The V gene is TRBV7-2, the J gene TRBJ2-7; weak D call: TRBD1 (6 bases). CDR3 size: 15 residues. Germline V CDR1 and CDR2: SGHTA, FQGNSA. The V gene lost 5 bases and the J gene lost 3 bases, with 17 bases spanning the gap. DNA of the CDR3: TGTGCCAGCAGCGCTGCCACAGGGCTGGGCTACGAGCAGTACTTC. As protein: CASSAATGLGYEQYF. The entire variable domain, with the rest obtained from reference TRBV7-2 and TRBJ2-7, is as follows: GAGVSQSPSNKVTEKGKDVELRCDPISGHTALYWYRQSLGQGLEFLIYFQGNSAPDKSGLPSDRFSAERTGGSVSTLTIQRTQQEDSAVYLCASSAATGLGYEQYFGPGTRLTVT.

The J gene is TRBJ2-7, the V gene TRBV28; 7 bases align to TRBD1. Germline V gene lookup returns CDR1 MDHEN and CDR2 SYDVKM. The CDR3 length is 15 residues. The J segment lost 0 bases and the V segment lost 6 bases, leaving 8 bases of the junction unmatched. In DNA, the CDR3 is TGTGCCAGCAGCTTCACAGGGGCGTCCTCCTACGAGCAGTACTTC. Its protein product is CASSFTGASSYEQYF.

The V and J genes are TRBV7-2 and TRBJ2-1; 9 nucleotides match TRBD2. With V trimmed by 1 base and J by 4 bases, 2 bases remained unmatched. Germline-derived CDR1 and CDR2 are SGHTA and FQGNSA. The CDR3 spans 15 residues. Here the CDR3 DNA reads TGTGCCAGCAGCTTAGTAGCGGGGGATTACAATGAGCAGTTCTTC. Protein product: CASSLVAGDYNEQFF.

This chain links TRBV3-1 (or the pseudogene TRBV3-2) with TRBJ2-3, with 9 bases lining up with TRBD1. The CDR3 loop spans 17 amino acids. J lost 0 bases, V lost 1 base, and 5 bases had no gene match. The germline CDR1 and CDR2 sequences are LGHDT and YNNKEL (reference sequence). CDR3 loop: CASSQVRGTGSTDTQYF. In DNA form, the CDR3 reads TGTGCCAGCAGCCAAGTGAGAGGGACAGGGAGCACAGATACGCAGTATTTT.

The chain uses TRBV12-3 or TRBV12-4 and TRBJ1-2, with D uncertain. The CDR3 runs to 13 residues. Deletions cut 5 bases from V and 3 bases from J, with 10 bases between. The CDR3 coding sequence is TGTGCCAGCAGTCCCGCGGGGTACTATGGCTACACCTTC. Its translation is CASSPAGYYGYTF.